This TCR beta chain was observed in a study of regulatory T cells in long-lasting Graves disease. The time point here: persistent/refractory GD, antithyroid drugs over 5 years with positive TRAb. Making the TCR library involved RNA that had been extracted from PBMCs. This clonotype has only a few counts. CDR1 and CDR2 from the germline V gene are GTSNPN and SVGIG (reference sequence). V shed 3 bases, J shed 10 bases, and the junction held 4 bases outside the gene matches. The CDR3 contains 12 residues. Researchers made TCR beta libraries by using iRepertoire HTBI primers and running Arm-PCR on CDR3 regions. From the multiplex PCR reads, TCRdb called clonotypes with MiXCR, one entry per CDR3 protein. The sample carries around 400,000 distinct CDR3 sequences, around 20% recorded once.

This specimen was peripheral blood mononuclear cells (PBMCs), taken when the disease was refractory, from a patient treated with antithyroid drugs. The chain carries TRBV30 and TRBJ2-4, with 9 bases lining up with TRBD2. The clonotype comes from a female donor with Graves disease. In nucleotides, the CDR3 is TGTGCCTGGAGCACTCTAGCGGGAATTCAGTACTTC. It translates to CAWSTLAGIQYF. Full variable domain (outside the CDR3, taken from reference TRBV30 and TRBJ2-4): SQTIHQWPATLVQPVGSPLSLECTVEGTSNPNLYWYRQAAGRGLQLLFYSVGIGQISSEVPQNLSASRPQDRQFILSSKKLLLSDSGFYLCAWSTLAGIQYFGAGTRLSVL.